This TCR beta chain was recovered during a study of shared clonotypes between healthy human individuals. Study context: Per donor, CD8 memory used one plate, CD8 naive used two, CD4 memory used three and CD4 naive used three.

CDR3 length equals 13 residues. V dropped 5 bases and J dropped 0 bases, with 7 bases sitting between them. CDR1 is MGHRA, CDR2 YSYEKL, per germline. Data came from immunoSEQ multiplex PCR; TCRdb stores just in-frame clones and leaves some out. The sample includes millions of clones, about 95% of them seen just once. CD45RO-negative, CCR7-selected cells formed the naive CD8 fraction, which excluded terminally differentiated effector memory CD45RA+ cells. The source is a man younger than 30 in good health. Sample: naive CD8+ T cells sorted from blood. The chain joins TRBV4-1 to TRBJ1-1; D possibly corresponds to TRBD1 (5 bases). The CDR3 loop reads CASSDRLNTEAFF. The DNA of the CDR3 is TGCGCCAGCAGCGACAGATTGAACACTGAAGCTTTCTTT.